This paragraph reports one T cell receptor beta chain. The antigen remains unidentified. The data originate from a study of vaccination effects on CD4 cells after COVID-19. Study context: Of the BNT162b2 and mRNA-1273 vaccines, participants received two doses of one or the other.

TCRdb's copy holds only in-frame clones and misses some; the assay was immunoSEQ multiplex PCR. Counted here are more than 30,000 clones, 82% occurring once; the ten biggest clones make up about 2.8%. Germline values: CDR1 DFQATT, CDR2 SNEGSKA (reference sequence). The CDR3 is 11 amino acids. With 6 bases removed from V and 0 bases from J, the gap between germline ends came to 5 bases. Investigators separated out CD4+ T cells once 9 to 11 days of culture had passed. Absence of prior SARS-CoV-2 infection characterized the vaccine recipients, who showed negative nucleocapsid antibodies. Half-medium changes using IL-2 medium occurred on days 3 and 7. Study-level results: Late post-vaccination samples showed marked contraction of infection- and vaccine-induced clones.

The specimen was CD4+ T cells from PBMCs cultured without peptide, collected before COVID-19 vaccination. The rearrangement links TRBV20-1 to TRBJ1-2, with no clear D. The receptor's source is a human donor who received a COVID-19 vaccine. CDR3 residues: CSAPANYGYTF. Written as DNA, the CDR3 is TGCAGTGCCCCTGCTAACTATGGCTACACCTTC.